This TCR beta chain came from a study of blood T cells in healthy people across ages. Primers used in a second PCR of about 6 to 11 cycles were a sample-barcoded 5' primer and a J-beta primer mix. Each CDR3 protein gets one entry after TCRdb re-called the 5' RACE reads with MiXCR. The table includes nearly 1 million distinct CDR3 sequences, 51% detected once. This clonotype has just a few counts. V was pared by 6 bases and J by 5 bases, with 9 bases of the junction left unmatched. The length of the CDR3 is 15 residues. The rearrangement joins TRBV12-3 or TRBV12-4 to TRBJ2-1, with 8 bases matching TRBD2. This sequence was found in a woman aged 60 to 75 in good health. Sequenced: blood. CDR3 DNA: TGTGCCAGCAGCCCGGGGGGGGAGAGGCACAATGAGCAGTTCTTC. Its protein is CASSPGGERHNEQFF.